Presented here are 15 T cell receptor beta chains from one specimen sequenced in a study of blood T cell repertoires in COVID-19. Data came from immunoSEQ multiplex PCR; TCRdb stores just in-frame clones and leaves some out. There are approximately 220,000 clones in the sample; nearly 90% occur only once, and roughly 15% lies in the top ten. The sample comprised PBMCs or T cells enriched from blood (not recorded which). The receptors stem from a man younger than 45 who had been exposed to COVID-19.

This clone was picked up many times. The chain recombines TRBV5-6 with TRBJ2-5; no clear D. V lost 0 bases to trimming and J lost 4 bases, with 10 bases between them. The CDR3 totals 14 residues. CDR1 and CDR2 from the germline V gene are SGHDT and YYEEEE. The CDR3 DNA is TGTGCCAGCAGCTTGGGTCGCTTGAGAGAGACCCAGTACTTC. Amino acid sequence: CASSLGRLRETQYF.

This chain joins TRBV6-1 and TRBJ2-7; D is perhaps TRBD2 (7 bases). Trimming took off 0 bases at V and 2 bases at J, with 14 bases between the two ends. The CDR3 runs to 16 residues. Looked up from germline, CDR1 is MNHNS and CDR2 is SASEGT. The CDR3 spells CASSEAKGGQTYEQYF. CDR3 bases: TGTGCCAGCAGTGAAGCGAAGGGGGGGCAAACCTACGAGCAGTACTTC.

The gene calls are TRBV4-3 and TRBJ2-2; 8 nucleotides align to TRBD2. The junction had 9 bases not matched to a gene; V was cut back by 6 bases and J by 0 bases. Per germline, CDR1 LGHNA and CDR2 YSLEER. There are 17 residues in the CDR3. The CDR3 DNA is TGCGCCAGCAGGCGGAGTAGCGGGGCTCCGAACACCGGGGAGCTGTTTTTT. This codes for CASRRSSGAPNTGELFF.

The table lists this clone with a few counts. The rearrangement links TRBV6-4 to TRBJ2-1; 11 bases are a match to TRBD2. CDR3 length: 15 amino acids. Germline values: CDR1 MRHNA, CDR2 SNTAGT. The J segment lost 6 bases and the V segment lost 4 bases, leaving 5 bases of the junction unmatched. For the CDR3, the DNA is TGTGCCAGCAGTGTTAGCGGGGGGGCCCCCAATGAGCAGTTCTTC. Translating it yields CASSVSGGAPNEQFF.

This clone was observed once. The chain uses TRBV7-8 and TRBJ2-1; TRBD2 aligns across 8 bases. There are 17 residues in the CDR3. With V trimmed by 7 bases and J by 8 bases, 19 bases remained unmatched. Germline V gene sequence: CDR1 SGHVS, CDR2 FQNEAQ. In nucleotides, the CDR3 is TGTGCCAGCAACCTTAGACGAGCGGGGGAAGGTTCGTATGAGCAGTTCTTC. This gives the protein CASNLRRAGEGSYEQFF.

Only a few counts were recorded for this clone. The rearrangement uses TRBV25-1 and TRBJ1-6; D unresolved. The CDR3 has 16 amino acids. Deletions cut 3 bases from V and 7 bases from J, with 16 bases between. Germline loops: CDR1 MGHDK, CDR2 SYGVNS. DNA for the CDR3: TGTGCCAGCAGTGATCTTGGAGGGATGGAGAATTCACCCCTCCACTTT. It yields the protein CASSDLGGMENSPLHF.

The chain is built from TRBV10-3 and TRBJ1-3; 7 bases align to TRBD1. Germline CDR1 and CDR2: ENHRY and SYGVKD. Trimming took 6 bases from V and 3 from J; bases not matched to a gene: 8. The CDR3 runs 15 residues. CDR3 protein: CAIRPGTEGGNTIYF. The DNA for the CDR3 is TGTGCCATCAGACCCGGGACAGAGGGTGGAAACACCATATATTTT.

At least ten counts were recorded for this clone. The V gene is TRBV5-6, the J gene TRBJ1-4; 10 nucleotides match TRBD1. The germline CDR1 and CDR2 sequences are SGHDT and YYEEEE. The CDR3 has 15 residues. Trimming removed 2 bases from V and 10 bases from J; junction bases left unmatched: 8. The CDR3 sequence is CASSLLRDRGGKLFF. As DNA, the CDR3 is TGTGCCAGCAGCTTACTCCGGGACAGGGGAGGAAAACTGTTTTTT.

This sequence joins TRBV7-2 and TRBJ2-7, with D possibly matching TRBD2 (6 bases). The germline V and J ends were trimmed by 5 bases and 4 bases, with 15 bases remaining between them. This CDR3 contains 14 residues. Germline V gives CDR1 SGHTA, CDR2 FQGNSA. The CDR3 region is CASSPSVVQYEQYF. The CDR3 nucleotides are TGTGCCAGCAGCCCTAGCGTAGTTCAGTACGAGCAGTACTTC.

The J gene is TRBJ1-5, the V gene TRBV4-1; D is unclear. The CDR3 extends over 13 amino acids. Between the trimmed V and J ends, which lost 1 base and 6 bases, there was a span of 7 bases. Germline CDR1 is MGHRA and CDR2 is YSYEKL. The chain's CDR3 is CASSQVGVQPQHF. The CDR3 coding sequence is TGCGCCAGCAGCCAAGTAGGAGTTCAGCCCCAGCATTTT.

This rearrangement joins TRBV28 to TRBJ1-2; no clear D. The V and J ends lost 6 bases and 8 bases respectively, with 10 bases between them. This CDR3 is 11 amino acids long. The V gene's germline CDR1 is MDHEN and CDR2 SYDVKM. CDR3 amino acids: CASRLLGGYTF. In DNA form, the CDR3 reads TGTGCCAGCAGACTCCTGGGCGGCTACACCTTC.

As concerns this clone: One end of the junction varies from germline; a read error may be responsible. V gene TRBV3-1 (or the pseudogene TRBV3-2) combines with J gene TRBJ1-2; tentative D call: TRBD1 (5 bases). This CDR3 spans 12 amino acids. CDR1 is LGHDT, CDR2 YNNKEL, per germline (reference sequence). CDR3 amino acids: CASSQVQGDPTF. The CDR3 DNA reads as TGTGCCAGCAGCCAAGTGCAGGGTGACCCCACTTTC.

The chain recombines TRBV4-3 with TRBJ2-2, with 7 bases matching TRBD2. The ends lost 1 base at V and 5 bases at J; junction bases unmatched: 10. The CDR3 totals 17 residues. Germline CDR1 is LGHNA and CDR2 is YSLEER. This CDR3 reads CASSQVPAREGTGELFF. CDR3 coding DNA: TGCGCCAGCAGCCAAGTCCCCGCTAGGGAGGGGACCGGGGAGCTGTTTTTT.

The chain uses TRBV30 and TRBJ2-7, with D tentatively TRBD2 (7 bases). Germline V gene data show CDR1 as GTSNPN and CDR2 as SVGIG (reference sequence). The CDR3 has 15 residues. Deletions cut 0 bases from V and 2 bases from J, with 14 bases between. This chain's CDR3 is CAWSVGGGRAYEQYF. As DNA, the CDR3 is TGTGCCTGGAGTGTAGGCGGGGGCCGAGCCTACGAGCAGTACTTC.

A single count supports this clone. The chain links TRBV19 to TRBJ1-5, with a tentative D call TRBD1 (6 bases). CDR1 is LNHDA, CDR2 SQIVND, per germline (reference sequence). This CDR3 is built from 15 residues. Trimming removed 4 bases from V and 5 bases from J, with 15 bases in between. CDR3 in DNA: TGTGCCAGTAGTAGGGGGCCGGGGGGGGATCAGCCCCAGCATTTT. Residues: CASSRGPGGDQPQHF.